This entry lists 21 T cell receptor beta chains sequenced from one sample in a study of CD8+CD57+ T cells in acquired aplastic anemia. Patients chosen for sequencing had shown CD8+CD57+ cell expansion by flow cytometry. Genomic DNA constituted the template upon which TCR beta VDJ and CDR3 profiling was performed. TCRdb re-called the reads with MiXCR, one entry per CDR3 protein. The table records roughly 80,000 distinct CDR3 sequences, just over 70% of them present only once. Sequencing was carried out using sorted CD4+, CD8+, or CD8+CD57+ T cells (not recorded which) from PBMCs. These receptors were obtained from a human donor with aplastic anemia.

V and J are TRBV19 and TRBJ1-2; TRBD1 is a possible D gene (5 bases). CDR1 is LNHDA and CDR2 is SQIVND in the germline V gene (reference sequence). This CDR3 is built from 11 residues. The germline V and J ends were trimmed by 10 bases and 3 bases, with 9 bases remaining between them. The DNA for the CDR3 is TGTGCCAACCAGGGAGACTATGGCTACACCTTC. This translates into CANQGDYGYTF.

This rearrangement joins TRBV10-3 to TRBJ1-4, with 7 nucleotides matching TRBD1. The germline CDR1 and CDR2 sequences are ENHRY and SYGVKD. The CDR3 extends over 13 amino acids. Germline trimming cut 9 bases from V and 4 bases from J; bases unmatched to any gene: 5. The CDR3 region is CAISGTDNEKLFF. In DNA form, the CDR3 reads TGTGCCATTTCCGGGACAGATAATGAAAAACTGTTTTTT.

V usage is TRBV7-2 and J usage is TRBJ2-7, with a possible D match to TRBD1 (5 bases). This CDR3 contains 13 residues. The V end lost 8 bases, the J end lost 3 bases, and 14 bases lay between the germline ends. In germline, CDR1 is SGHTA, CDR2 FQGNSA. This CDR3 reads CASAFDSYYEQYF. For the CDR3, the DNA is TGTGCCAGCGCCTTTGACAGTTACTACGAGCAGTACTTC.

The V gene is TRBV2, the J gene TRBJ2-7, with TRBD1 identical over 9 bases. This CDR3 comprises 15 residues. J gave up 4 bases and V 4 bases, and 8 bases lay outside the gene matches. Germline V gene sequence: CDR1 SNHLY, CDR2 FYNNEI. The CDR3 loop is CASSGFGTGNYEQYF. CDR3 nucleotide sequence: TGTGCCAGCAGTGGATTTGGGACAGGGAATTACGAGCAGTACTTC.

The rearrangement uses TRBV7-9 and TRBJ2-7; unclear D gene. Per germline, CDR1 SEHNR and CDR2 FQNEAQ (reference sequence). CDR3 length equals 14 residues. V gave up 0 bases and J gave up 2 bases, with 8 bases separating them. CDR3 DNA sequence: TGTGCCAGCAGCTTAGCGTCCAGGCCCTACGAGCAGTACTTC. Translated, it gives CASSLASRPYEQYF.

CDR3 bases: TGTGCCAGCAGTTCCCACAGGGGTGTACGGACTGAAGCTTTCTTT. Translation gives CASSSHRGVRTEAFF. The chain combines TRBV28 with TRBJ1-1; 7 bases agree with TRBD1. Germline CDR1 and CDR2: MDHEN and SYDVKM. The CDR3 extends over 15 amino acids. The V gene end was trimmed by 4 bases and the J gene end by 5 bases; junction bases not matched to a gene: 10. Filled out from reference TRBV28 and TRBJ1-1, the complete variable domain reads DVKVTQSSRYLVKRTGEKVFLECVQDMDHENMFWYRQDPGLGLRLIYFSYDVKMKEKGDIPEGYSVSREKKERFSLILESASTNQTSMYLCASSSHRGVRTEAFFGQGTRLTVV.

The chain links TRBV29-1 to TRBJ1-1; D is possibly TRBD1 (5 bases). Trimming pared 4 bases from V and 4 bases from J, leaving 13 bases between. This CDR3 has 13 residues. Germline V gene sequence: CDR1 SQVTM, CDR2 ANQGSEA. CDR3 DNA sequence: TGCAGCGTTGTGGGGGAGGGGATCACTGAAGCTTTCTTT. Encoded protein: CSVVGEGITEAFF.

The chain combines TRBV7-8 with TRBJ2-5, with D uncertain. The ends were cut back, 5 bases at V and 5 bases at J, with 12 bases in the middle. The germline CDR1 and CDR2 sequences are SGHVS and FQNEAQ. The length of the CDR3 is 13 residues. CDR3 region: CASSAQAAETQYF. The CDR3 region has the DNA TGTGCCAGCAGCGCTCAGGCTGCGGAGACCCAGTACTTC.

V usage is TRBV29-1 and J usage is TRBJ2-7; TRBD1 might be the D (6 bases). The V gene lost 3 bases and the J gene lost 1 base, with 10 bases spanning the gap. This CDR3 spans 13 amino acids. Germline assignment: CDR1 SQVTM and CDR2 ANQGSEA. CDR3 protein: CSVEQQGSYEQYF. The CDR3 coding sequence is TGCAGCGTTGAGCAACAGGGATCCTACGAGCAGTACTTC.

The CDR3: CASSITSGKVSEQYF. DNA of the CDR3: TGTGCCAGCAGCATAACTAGCGGGAAAGTCTCCGAGCAGTACTTC. The chain uses TRBV7-9 and TRBJ2-7, with 10 bases fitting TRBD2. This CDR3 is built from 15 residues. V lost 5 bases, J lost 6 bases, and 10 bases stayed unmatched. Germline V gives CDR1 SEHNR, CDR2 FQNEAQ (reference sequence).

On this clonotype: One junction end disagrees with the germline gene, perhaps due to a read error. The chain recombines TRBV20-1 with TRBJ2-3; D remains unclear. The CDR3 has 15 amino acids. CDR1 and CDR2 (germline): DFQATT, SNEGSKA (reference sequence). DNA for the CDR3: TGCAGTGCTAGAGATTACGGTCCTCACAAGGATACGCAGAATTTT. Amino acid sequence: CSARDYGPHKDTQNF.

CDR3 region: CASSSVPSGSLTREQYF. In DNA form, the CDR3 reads TGTGCCAGTAGCTCAGTTCCTAGCGGGAGTTTGACTCGGGAGCAGTACTTC. The rearrangement uses TRBV19 and TRBJ2-7; 10 positions agree with TRBD2. Trimming removed 6 bases from V and 7 bases from J; junction bases left unmatched: 18. The CDR3 totals 17 residues. Germline loops: CDR1 LNHDA, CDR2 SQIVND (reference sequence).

CDR3 sequence reads: CATSDFSTGEAGYTF. The CDR3 DNA sequence: TGTGCCACCAGTGATTTCTCGACAGGGGAAGCTGGCTACACCTTC. The gene calls are TRBV24-1 and TRBJ1-2; 8 bases agree with TRBD1. Trimming removed 1 base from V and 7 bases from J; junction bases left unmatched: 7. This CDR3 contains 15 residues. CDR1 is KGHDR and CDR2 is SFDVKD in the germline V gene.

This chain connects TRBV20-1 to TRBJ2-7, with unresolved D. Germline V gene data show CDR1 as DFQATT and CDR2 as SNEGSKA (reference sequence). The CDR3 is made up of 12 amino acids. Between the trimmed V and J ends, which lost 0 bases and 6 bases, there was a span of 9 bases. The CDR3 DNA reads TGCAGTGCTAGAGATCCCGCTGGCGAGCAGTACTTC. Its translation is CSARDPAGEQYF.

A few counts support this clonotype. The chain combines TRBV20-1 with TRBJ2-7, with unresolved D. The germline V gene has CDR1 DFQATT and CDR2 SNEGSKA (reference sequence). V was cut by 7 bases and J by 6 bases, with 4 bases left in between. This CDR3 spans 8 amino acids. CDR3 residues: CSEGEQYF. In nucleotides, the CDR3 is TGCAGTGAGGGCGAGCAGTACTTC.

This clonotype was picked up one time. V gene TRBV29-1 combines with J gene TRBJ1-4; 11 positions match TRBD1. The CDR3 has 14 amino acids. Per germline, CDR1 SQVTM and CDR2 ANQGSEA. V lost 7 bases and J lost 2; bases outside the gene matches: 3. The CDR3 spells CSGGTGGTNEKLFF. CDR3 sequence (DNA): TGCAGCGGGGGGACAGGGGGGACTAATGAAAAACTGTTTTTT.

Concerning this clonotype itself: Since no conserved phenylalanine or tryptophan closes the CDR3, a read error is the likely cause. The chain combines TRBV5-1 with TRBJ2-3; 7 bases match TRBD1. The V gene end was trimmed by 5 bases and the J gene end by 2 bases; junction bases not matched to a gene: 8. Per germline, CDR1 SGHRS and CDR2 YFSETQ. This CDR3 comprises 15 residues. The CDR3 sequence: CASRRGQLNTDTQYS. CDR3 coding DNA: TGCGCCAGCAGGAGGGGACAGTTGAACACAGATACGCAGTATTCT.

The chain recombines TRBV20-1 with TRBJ2-2, with TRBD1 identical over 7 bases. CDR1 DFQATT and CDR2 SNEGSKA come from the germline V gene (reference sequence). This CDR3 contains 14 residues. V was pared by 7 bases and J by 6 bases, with 11 bases of the junction left unmatched. The CDR3 DNA reads as TGCAGTGGGACCGGGACAGCGGAATCCGGGGAGCTGTTTTTT. Amino acids: CSGTGTAESGELFF.

The chain combines TRBV24-1 with TRBJ1-5; tentatively, D is TRBD1 (6 bases). V lost 3 bases to trimming and J lost 6 bases, with 11 bases between them. Germline V gives CDR1 KGHDR, CDR2 SFDVKD. This CDR3 region has 14 residues. CDR3 sequence: CATSDPTGIQPQHF. The CDR3 nucleotides read TGTGCCACCAGTGATCCCACAGGGATTCAGCCCCAGCATTTT.

The rearrangement links TRBV10-3 to TRBJ1-2; 8 nucleotides match TRBD1. Germline V CDR1 and CDR2: ENHRY, SYGVKD. This CDR3 spans 15 amino acids. The trim removed 5 bases at V and 6 bases at J, leaving 11 bases unmatched. The CDR3 is CAISHSPGQVDGYTF. Here the CDR3 DNA reads TGTGCCATCAGTCACTCACCGGGACAGGTGGATGGCTACACCTTC.

The chain links TRBV10-3 to TRBJ2-1; 11 bases match TRBD2. Germline trimming cut 10 bases from V and 6 bases from J; bases unmatched to any gene: 8. Germline values: CDR1 ENHRY, CDR2 SYGVKD. The CDR3 is 14 amino acids. CDR3 sequence (DNA): TGTGCCAGCCAGACTAGCGGGGTAAGCAATGAGCAGTTCTTC. Translation gives CASQTSGVSNEQFF.